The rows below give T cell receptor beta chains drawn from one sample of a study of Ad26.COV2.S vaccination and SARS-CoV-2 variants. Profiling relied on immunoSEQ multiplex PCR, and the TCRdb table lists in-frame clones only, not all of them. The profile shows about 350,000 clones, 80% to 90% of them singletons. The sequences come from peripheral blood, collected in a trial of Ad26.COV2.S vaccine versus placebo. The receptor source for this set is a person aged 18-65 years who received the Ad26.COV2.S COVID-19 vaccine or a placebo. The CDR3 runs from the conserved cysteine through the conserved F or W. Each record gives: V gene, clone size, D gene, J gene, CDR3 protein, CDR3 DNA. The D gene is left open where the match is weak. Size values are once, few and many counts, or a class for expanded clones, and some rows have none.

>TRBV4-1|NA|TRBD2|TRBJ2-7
CASSPPGTSVGGEQYF
TGCGCCAGCAGCCCACCGGGGACTAGCGTGGGGGGCGAGCAGTACTTC
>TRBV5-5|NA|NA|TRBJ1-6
CASSLGSGSPLHF
TGTGCCAGCAGTCTTGGGTCCGGGTCACCCCTCCACTTT
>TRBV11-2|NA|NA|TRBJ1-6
CASSSGVVPYNSPLHF
TGTGCCAGCAGCTCGGGGGTAGTGCCCTATAATTCACCCCTCCACTTT
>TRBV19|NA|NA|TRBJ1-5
CASSIGDFSNQPQHF
TGTGCCAGTAGTATTGGAGATTTTAGCAATCAGCCCCAGCATTTT
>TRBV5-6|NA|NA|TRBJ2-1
CASSLEWGGSNEQFF
TGTGCCAGCAGCTTGGAATGGGGTGGTTCAAATGAGCAGTTCTTC
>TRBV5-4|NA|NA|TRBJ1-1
CASSPNSNGVNTEAFF
TGTGCCAGCAGCCCCAACTCGAATGGTGTGAACACTGAAGCTTTCTTT
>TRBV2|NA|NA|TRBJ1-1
CASSAQGPQNTEAFF
TGTGCCAGCAGTGCGCAGGGTCCCCAGAACACTGAAGCTTTCTTT
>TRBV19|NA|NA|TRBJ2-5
CASSIGSSLRETQYF
TGTGCCAGTAGTATTGGGTCTAGCTTGCGGGAGACCCAGTACTTC
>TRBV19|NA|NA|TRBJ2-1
CASSIVGSYNEQFF
TGTGCCAGTAGTATCGTCGGCTCCTACAATGAGCAGTTCTTC
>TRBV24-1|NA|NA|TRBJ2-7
CATSDRDGRYYEQYF
TGTGCCACCAGTGATCGGGACGGCCGTTACTACGAGCAGTACTTC
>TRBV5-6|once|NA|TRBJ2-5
CASSLGVRETQYF
TGTGCCAGCAGCTTGGGGGTTCGGGAGACCCAGTACTTC
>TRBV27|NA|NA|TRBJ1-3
CASSLGGPVAGNTIYF
TGTGCCAGCAGTTTAGGGGGTCCAGTCGCTGGAAACACCATATATTTT
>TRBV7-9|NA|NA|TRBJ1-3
CASSPPRGTLAGNTIYF
TGTGCCAGCAGCCCCCCCCGGGGGACACTTGCTGGAAACACCATATATTTT
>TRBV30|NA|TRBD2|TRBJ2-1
CAWSNGLVLSNEQFF
TGTGCCTGGAGTAATGGACTAGTACTCAGCAATGAGCAGTTCTTC
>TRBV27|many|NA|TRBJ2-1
CASSLGGSAYNEQFF
TGTGCCAGCAGTTTAGGTGGCAGCGCCTACAATGAGCAGTTCTTC
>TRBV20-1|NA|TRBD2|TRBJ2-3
CSASSTSGSLDTQYF
TGCAGTGCGAGTTCGACTAGCGGGAGTCTGGATACGCAGTATTTT
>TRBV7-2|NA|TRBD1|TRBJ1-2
CASSLGTGDGYTF
TGTGCCAGCAGCCTTGGGACAGGGGATGGCTACACCTTC
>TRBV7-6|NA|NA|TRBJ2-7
CASSMDGSSYEQYF
TGTGCCAGCAGCATGGACGGGTCATCCTACGAGCAGTACTTC
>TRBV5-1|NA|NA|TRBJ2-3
CASSLGMGFNTDTQYF
TGCGCCAGCAGCTTGGGGATGGGCTTCAACACAGATACGCAGTATTTT
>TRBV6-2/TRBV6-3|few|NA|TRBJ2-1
CASSYRGTSPYNEQFF
TGTGCCAGCAGTTACCGGGGTACCTCGCCCTACAATGAGCAGTTCTTC
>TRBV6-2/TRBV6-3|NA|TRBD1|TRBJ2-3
CASSLIPDRVTDTQYF
TGTGCCAGCAGTTTGATTCCGGACAGGGTCACAGATACGCAGTATTTT
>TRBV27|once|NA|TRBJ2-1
CASGIRDGSYNEQFF
TGTGCCAGCGGGATCCGGGACGGATCCTACAATGAGCAGTTCTTC
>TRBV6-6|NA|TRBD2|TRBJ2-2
CASSPGGSGMGTGELFF
TGTGCCAGCAGTCCTGGGGGTAGCGGGATGGGAACCGGGGAGCTGTTTTTT
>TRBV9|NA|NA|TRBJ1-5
CASSVDPLSNQPQHF
TGTGCCAGCAGCGTAGACCCCTTGAGCAATCAGCCCCAGCATTTT
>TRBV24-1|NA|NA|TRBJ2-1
CATSGTVGLEQFF
TGTGCCACCAGTGGTACGGTTGGGCTTGAGCAGTTCTTC
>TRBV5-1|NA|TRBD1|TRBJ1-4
CASSLGDRGEKLFF
TGCGCCAGCAGCTTGGGGGACAGGGGGGAAAAACTGTTTTTT
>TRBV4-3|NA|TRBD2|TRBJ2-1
CASSLGLAGGTLNEQFF
TGCGCCAGCAGCCTGGGACTAGCGGGAGGAACCCTTAATGAGCAGTTCTTC
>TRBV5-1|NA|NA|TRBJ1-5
CASSLGGLHGQPQHF
TGCGCCAGCAGCTTGGGTGGTCTCCACGGTCAGCCCCAGCATTTT
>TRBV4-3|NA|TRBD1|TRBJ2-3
CASSQNAGQGVLF
TGCGCCAGCAGCCAAAATGCAGGACAGGGGGTCCTTTTT
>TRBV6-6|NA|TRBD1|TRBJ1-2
CASSNRDRGRGYTF
TGTGCCAGCAGTAACCGGGACAGGGGACGGGGCTACACCTTC
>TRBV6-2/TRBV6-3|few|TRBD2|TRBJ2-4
CASSTTSGGSSKNIQYF
TGTGCCAGCAGTACCACTAGCGGGGGGTCATCCAAAAACATTCAGTACTTC
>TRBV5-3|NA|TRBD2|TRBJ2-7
CARSEKAGVGTHEQYF
TGTGCCAGAAGCGAGAAAGCGGGAGTAGGTACCCACGAGCAGTACTTC
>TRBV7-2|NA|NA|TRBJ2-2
CASSLAGKVGGELFF
TGTGCCAGCAGCTTGGCAGGGAAGGTTGGCGGGGAGCTGTTTTTT
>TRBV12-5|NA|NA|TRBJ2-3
CASGTNGRARSRTQYF
TGTGCTAGTGGTACCAACGGACGGGCTAGAAGTCGGACGCAGTATTTT
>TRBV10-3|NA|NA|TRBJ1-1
CAISESVPAEAFF
TGTGCCATCAGTGAGTCTGTTCCCGCGGAAGCTTTCTTT
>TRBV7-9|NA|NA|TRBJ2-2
CASSPGGVMGTGELFF
TGTGCCAGCAGTCCCGGAGGGGTTATGGGTACCGGGGAGCTGTTTTTT
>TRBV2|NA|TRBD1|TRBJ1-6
CASTDWDRVGSPLHF
TGTGCCAGCACAGACTGGGACAGGGTTGGGTCACCCCTCCACTTT
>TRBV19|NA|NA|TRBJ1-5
CATRPTGRQNSNQPQHF
TGTGCCACCCGCCCCACGGGGCGCCAAAATAGCAATCAGCCCCAGCATTTT
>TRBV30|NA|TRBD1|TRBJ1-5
CAWRFTTGNIGNQPQHF
TGTGCCTGGAGATTCACGACAGGGAACATAGGCAATCAGCCCCAGCATTTT
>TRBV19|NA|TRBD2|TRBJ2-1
CASSGLGLVRMNEQFF
TGTGCCAGTAGTGGACTAGGCCTAGTGAGGATGAATGAGCAGTTCTTC
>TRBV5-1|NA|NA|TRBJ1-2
CASSPEAFYGYTF
TGCGCCAGCAGCCCGGAGGCATTCTATGGCTACACCTTC
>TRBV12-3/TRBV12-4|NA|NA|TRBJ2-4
CASLLGAKNIQYF
TGTGCCAGCCTGCTAGGAGCCAAAAACATTCAGTACTTC